A selection of T cell receptor beta chains follows, all from one sample in a study of response to subunit inactivated influenza vaccine. One entry per CDR3 protein results from TCRdb running MiXCR on the RT-PCR reads. The data hold about 520,000 distinct CDR3 sequences, with 7.2% observed a single time. Sequenced material: PBMCs from blood, taken 23 to 25 months after vaccination. The receptors derive from a man aged 50-75 years who received an inactivated influenza vaccine. The CDR3 runs from the conserved cysteine through the conserved F or W. D genes are given only for firm matches. Size values are once, few and many counts, or a class for expanded clones, and some rows have none.

clone size	CDR3 length	J gene	D gene	V gene	CDR3 protein	CDR3 DNA
few	18	TRBJ2-1	NA	TRBV9	CASSITGGHLSSYNEQFF	TGTGCCAGCAGCATCACCGGGGGGCACCTAAGCTCCTACAATGAGCAGTTCTTC
few	14	TRBJ2-3	NA	TRBV19	CASRVSPTTDTQYF	TGTGCCAGTAGGGTATCCCCCACCACAGATACGCAGTATTTT
NA	13	TRBJ2-5	NA	TRBV7-9	CASSLPAQETQYF	TGTGCCAGCAGCTTACCGGCACAAGAGACCCAGTACTTC
NA	17	TRBJ2-1	TRBD2	TRBV18	CASSPPKLAGGGNEQFF	TGTGCCAGCTCACCACCCAAACTAGCGGGAGGAGGGAATGAGCAGTTCTTC
NA	13	TRBJ1-1	NA	TRBV6-5	CASSYSRTTEAFF	TGTGCCAGCAGTTACTCGCGTACCACTGAAGCTTTCTTT
many	14	TRBJ1-4	NA	TRBV12-3/TRBV12-4	CASSPGTVDEKLFF	TGTGCCAGCAGCCCCGGGACGGTGGATGAAAAACTGTTTTTT
many	17	TRBJ1-1	NA	TRBV3-1	CASSQPRGHPSNTEAFF	TGTGCCAGCAGCCAACCCAGGGGACACCCCTCCAACACTGAAGCTTTCTTT
few	18	TRBJ2-7	TRBD1	TRBV18	CASSPPGTGGVEFYEQYF	TGTGCCAGCTCACCACCGGGGACAGGGGGCGTTGAATTCTACGAGCAGTACTTC
many	15	TRBJ2-1	NA	TRBV24-1	CATSDFAGAGNEQFF	TGTGCCACCAGTGATTTTGCGGGGGCGGGCAATGAGCAGTTCTTC
NA	14	TRBJ1-1	NA	TRBV3-1	CASRGSGGNTEAFF	TGTGCCAGCCGAGGAAGTGGGGGGAACACTGAAGCTTTCTTT
NA	14	TRBJ2-5	TRBD2	TRBV6-1	CATGIAGGYETQYF	TGTGCCACCGGGATAGCGGGAGGGTACGAGACCCAGTACTTC
NA	15	TRBJ2-1	TRBD2	TRBV4-3	CASSHPERGHNEQFF	TGCGCCAGCAGCCACCCTGAGCGGGGGCACAATGAGCAGTTCTTC
few	13	TRBJ2-3	NA	TRBV20-1	CSASRGGADTQYF	TGCAGTGCTAGCAGGGGTGGCGCAGATACGCAGTATTTT
many	12	TRBJ1-1	NA	TRBV10-3	CAGGGLNTEAFF	TGTGCCGGCGGGGGGTTGAACACTGAAGCTTTCTTT
many	22	TRBJ2-1	TRBD2	TRBV6-4	CASRPRPPGLAGGGSSYNEQFF	TGTGCCAGCCGTCCCAGGCCGCCGGGACTAGCGGGAGGGGGAAGCTCCTACAATGAGCAGTTCTTC
many	11	TRBJ2-1	NA	TRBV7-3	CASSLGREQFF	TGTGCCAGCAGCTTAGGAAGGGAGCAGTTCTTC
many	15	TRBJ2-3	NA	TRBV2	CASSEHIRPTDTQYF	TGTGCCAGCAGTGAACATATACGGCCCACAGATACGCAGTATTTT
few	14	TRBJ2-7	TRBD1	TRBV4-1	CASSQDGTGYEQYF	TGCGCCAGCAGCCAAGACGGGACAGGCTACGAGCAGTACTTC
many	17	TRBJ1-2	TRBD1	TRBV20-1	CSARVMRGGGGLNSYTF	TGCAGTGCTAGAGTGATGCGAGGAGGGGGCGGCCTAAACAGCTACACCTTC
NA	14	TRBJ2-7	NA	TRBV27	CASSYQNGAGEQYF	TGTGCCAGCAGCTATCAAAACGGGGCCGGAGAGCAGTACTTC
few	15	TRBJ1-2	TRBD1	TRBV5-1	CASSSSGGADYGYTF	TGCGCCAGCAGCTCTTCAGGGGGCGCGGACTATGGCTACACCTTC
NA	16	TRBJ2-3	TRBD2	TRBV11-1	CASSPKLAGGSDTQYF	TGTGCCAGCAGCCCGAAACTAGCGGGAGGGTCAGATACGCAGTATTTT
few	15	TRBJ1-4	NA	TRBV25-1	CASSEYTKGNEKLFF	TGTGCCAGCAGTGAATACACAAAAGGGAATGAAAAACTGTTTTTT
NA	17	TRBJ2-3	TRBD2	TRBV6-5	CASSYSRAGGGTDTQYF	TGTGCCAGCAGTTACTCGAGGGCGGGAGGAGGCACAGATACGCAGTATTTT
few	13	TRBJ2-2	NA	TRBV29-1	CSVVLGRGGELFF	TGCAGCGTCGTATTGGGGCGCGGCGGGGAGCTGTTTTTT
NA	14	TRBJ1-1	NA	TRBV12-3/TRBV12-4	CASSFHRVGTEAFF	TGTGCCAGCAGTTTCCACAGGGTAGGCACTGAAGCTTTCTTT
NA	12	TRBJ2-5	NA	TRBV5-4	CASSFREETQYF	TGTGCCAGCAGCTTCAGGGAAGAGACCCAGTACTTC
many	14	TRBJ2-7	NA	TRBV3-1	CASSQAGDSYEQYF	TGTGCCAGCAGCCAAGCGGGAGACTCCTACGAGCAGTACTTC
NA	15	TRBJ2-3	NA	TRBV7-9	CASSSRLESTDTQYF	TGTGCCAGCAGCTCCAGACTAGAAAGCACAGATACGCAGTATTTT
many	15	TRBJ2-7	NA	TRBV7-8	CASSFSASVAYEQYF	TGTGCCAGCAGCTTTAGTGCTTCGGTTGCGTACGAGCAGTACTTC
NA	17	TRBJ2-6	TRBD1	TRBV20-1	CSARRQGSLSGANVLTF	TGCAGTGCTAGACGACAGGGATCGCTCTCTGGGGCCAACGTCCTGACTTTC
many	17	TRBJ2-6	TRBD1	TRBV6-2/TRBV6-3	CASSPRQGRSGANVLTF	TGTGCCAGCAGCCCCCGACAGGGGAGGTCTGGGGCCAACGTCCTGACTTTC
few	15	TRBJ2-3	NA	TRBV9	CASSVEGGSSHTQYF	TGTGCCAGCAGCGTAGAGGGCGGCTCCAGCCATACGCAGTATTTT
few	14	TRBJ1-4	NA	TRBV5-1	CASSFGRGGEKLFF	TGCGCCAGCAGCTTCGGGAGGGGCGGTGAAAAACTGTTTTTT
NA	15	TRBJ1-4	NA	TRBV6-1	CASSGEAGRIEKLFF	TGTGCCAGCAGTGGAGAAGCGGGACGAATCGAAAAACTGTTTTTT
many	15	TRBJ2-3	NA	TRBV5-1	CASSNQGDRTDTQYF	TGCGCCAGCAGCAATCAGGGAGATCGCACAGATACGCAGTATTTT
NA	17	TRBJ2-3	TRBD2	TRBV29-1	CSVDSYGGAGHTDTQYF	TGCAGCGTTGACTCCTACGGGGGGGCCGGGCACACAGATACGCAGTATTTT
NA	15	TRBJ2-2	NA	TRBV7-2	CASSLGTLGAGELFF	TGTGCCAGCAGCCTCGGGACTCTAGGGGCCGGGGAGCTGTTTTTT
many	13	TRBJ2-7	TRBD2	TRBV20-1	CSASPPGTSGGSF	TGCAGTGCTTCACCTCCCGGGACTAGCGGGGGGTCCTTC
few	15	TRBJ2-2	NA	TRBV6-2/TRBV6-3	CASSYEGRGTGELFF	TGTGCCAGCAGTTACGAGGGCAGAGGGACCGGGGAGCTGTTTTTT
many	15	TRBJ2-7	TRBD1	TRBV7-2	CASSFRGQGVHEQYF	TGTGCCAGCAGCTTCCGCGGACAGGGGGTTCACGAGCAGTACTTC
many	17	TRBJ2-1	NA	TRBV5-1	CASSAAVPLGSYNEQFF	TGCGCCAGCAGTGCCGCGGTCCCACTAGGGTCCTACAATGAGCAGTTCTTC
few	14	TRBJ1-4	TRBD1	TRBV10-3	CAISDRDRGPKLFF	TGTGCCATCAGTGACCGGGACAGGGGGCCCAAACTGTTTTTT
many	14	TRBJ1-6	NA	TRBV9	CASSSWTVNSPLHF	TGTGCCAGCAGCTCCTGGACAGTAAATTCACCCCTCCACTTT
few	15	TRBJ1-6	NA	TRBV4-1	CASSQEGPYNSPLHF	TGCGCCAGCAGCCAAGAGGGGCCCTATAATTCACCCCTCCACTTT
many	13	TRBJ1-5	NA	TRBV29-1	CSVRKGEGQPQHF	TGCAGCGTCAGAAAGGGGGAAGGGCAGCCCCAGCATTTT
NA	12	TRBJ1-1	TRBD1	TRBV29-1	CSVDDRVGGAFF	TGCAGCGTTGATGACAGGGTTGGAGGAGCTTTCTTT
many	16	TRBJ2-1	NA	TRBV7-8	CASRFTVKGSYNEQFF	TGTGCCAGCAGGTTCACAGTGAAGGGATCCTACAATGAGCAGTTCTTC
few	14	TRBJ2-1	TRBD1	TRBV28	CASRPGTAPNEQFF	TGTGCCAGCAGACCCGGGACAGCCCCCAATGAGCAGTTCTTC
few	14	TRBJ2-7	TRBD2	TRBV20-1	CSASLAGFSYEQYF	TGCAGTGCTTCACTAGCGGGGTTTTCCTACGAGCAGTACTTC
few	14	TRBJ1-1	NA	TRBV14	CASSQGSTNTEAFF	TGTGCCAGCAGCCAAGGCAGCACGAACACTGAAGCTTTCTTT
NA	16	TRBJ2-2	NA	TRBV9	CASSVAIRGSTGELFF	TGTGCCAGCAGCGTAGCTATCAGGGGAAGCACCGGGGAGCTGTTTTTT
NA	15	TRBJ1-5	NA	TRBV20-1	CSAREAPGGNQPQHF	TGCAGTGCTAGAGAGGCCCCCGGAGGCAATCAGCCCCAGCATTTT
NA	15	TRBJ1-3	NA	TRBV7-2	CASSLTGMPGNTIYF	TGTGCCAGCAGCTTGACCGGAATGCCTGGAAACACCATATATTTT
NA	16	TRBJ2-1	TRBD2	TRBV7-2	CASSPGASGGPREQFF	TGTGCCAGCAGCCCCGGGGCTAGCGGGGGGCCGCGTGAGCAGTTCTTC
many	14	TRBJ2-1	NA	TRBV4-1	CASSPGPSYNEQFF	TGCGCCAGCAGCCCGGGACCGTCCTACAATGAGCAGTTCTTC
NA	19	TRBJ1-5	NA	TRBV4-2	CASSQDLWRVGEGNQPQHF	TGTGCCAGCAGCCAAGATTTGTGGCGGGTAGGAGAGGGCAATCAGCCCCAGCATTTT
NA	16	TRBJ1-1	NA	TRBV6-5	CASSYPPGVGDTEAFF	TGTGCCAGCAGTTACCCGCCAGGGGTTGGGGACACTGAAGCTTTCTTT